The source of this T cell receptor (beta chain) is a study of blood T cell repertoires in COVID-19. The overall study: From the United States, Italy and Spain came samples of acute and convalescent COVID-19. In each case, the material was cDNA or gDNA derived from T cells, B-cell-depleted T cells, or PBMCs.

Germline assignment: CDR1 DFQATT and CDR2 SNEGSKA (reference sequence). This CDR3 is built from 11 residues. Original analysis: By means of reference gene primer amplification, nucleated cell counts were estimated. The data were produced by immunoSEQ multiplex PCR, yet TCRdb's version contains in-frame clones alone and is incomplete. V, J and clone size are those of that table, while D and trimming were read from the DNA. The sample lists about 78,000 clones, roughly nine tenths seen once, with 4.5% to 6% in the top ten. This clone appeared once. This TCR came from a man in his forties or fifties with active or convalescent COVID-19. The chain combines TRBV20-1 with TRBJ2-1; 7 bases agree with TRBD2. Sequencing was carried out using peripheral blood. The CDR3 here is CRCSSGHEQFF. The CDR3 DNA sequence: TGCAGGTGCTCTAGCGGCCATGAGCAGTTCTTC.